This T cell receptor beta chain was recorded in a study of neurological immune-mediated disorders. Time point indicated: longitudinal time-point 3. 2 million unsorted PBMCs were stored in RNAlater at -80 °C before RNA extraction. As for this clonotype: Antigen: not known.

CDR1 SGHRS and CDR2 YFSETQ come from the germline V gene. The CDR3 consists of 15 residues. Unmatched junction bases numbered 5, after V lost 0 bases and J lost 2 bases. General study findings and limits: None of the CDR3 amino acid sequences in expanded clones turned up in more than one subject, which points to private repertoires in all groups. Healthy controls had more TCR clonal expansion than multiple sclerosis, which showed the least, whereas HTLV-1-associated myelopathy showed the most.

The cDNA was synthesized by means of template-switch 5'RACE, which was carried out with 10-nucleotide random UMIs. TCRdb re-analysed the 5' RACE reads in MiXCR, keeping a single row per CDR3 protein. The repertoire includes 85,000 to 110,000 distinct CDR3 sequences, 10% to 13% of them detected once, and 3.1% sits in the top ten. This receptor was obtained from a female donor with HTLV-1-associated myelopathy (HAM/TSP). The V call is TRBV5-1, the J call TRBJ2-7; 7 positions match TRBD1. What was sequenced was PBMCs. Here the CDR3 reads CASSLVGQGAYEQYF. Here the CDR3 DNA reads TGCGCCAGCAGCTTGGTCGGGCAGGGGGCCTACGAGCAGTACTTC.